This TCR beta chain was identified in a study of T-cell memory formation after mild COVID-19. Study-wide results and limits: Mostly located in CM and EM were contracting CD4+ clones, with contracting CD8+ clones located in EMRA.

Sample barcodes and UMIs were carried by the TCR alpha and TCR beta cDNA libraries that 5'RACE generated with constant-segment primers. TCRdb re-derived calls from the 5' RACE reads in MiXCR, one entry per CDR3 protein. The sample carries 100,000 to 150,000 distinct CDR3 sequences, roughly 6% recorded once. This clonotype has just a few counts. The antigen is unknown. Germline V gene data show CDR1 as MNHEY and CDR2 as SVGAGI. Trimming took 5 bases from V and 4 from J; bases not matched to a gene: 5. This CDR3 contains 15 residues. This chain joins TRBV6-5 and TRBJ2-1, with 10 nucleotides matching TRBD1. Material for sequencing was PBMCs or a T cell subset sorted from them (not recorded which). This receptor was obtained from an adult woman who had mild COVID-19 (a few samples of this study predate the infection). Cell type and time point are not known. The CDR3 here is CASSKDRGEYNEQFF. The CDR3 bases are TGTGCCAGCAGTAAGGACAGGGGGGAGTACAATGAGCAGTTCTTC.